What follows are 8 T cell receptor beta chains derived from one specimen sequenced in a study of cytomegalovirus exposure and HLA in healthy donors. PCR was performed using 60 Vbeta and 13 Jbeta primers. The assay was immunoSEQ multiplex PCR, and TCRdb's table has in-frame clones only and misses some. The sample lists about 68,000 clones, approximately 78% occurring once. Sequencing was done on a sample of PBMCs. These receptors were collected from a human donor in good health.

With respect to this clone: An end of the junction differs from the germline gene, which may be a read error. The chain joins TRBV7-7 to TRBJ2-5, with D perhaps matching TRBD1 (6 bases). The J call may be faulty, since TRBJ2-7 better matches the DNA end. The germline V gene encodes CDR1 SSHAT and CDR2 FNYEAQ (reference sequence). This CDR3 spans 13 amino acids. The chain's CDR3 is CASSLQGTYEQYF. CDR3 sequence (DNA): TGTGCTAGCAGCTTACAGGGAACCTACGAGCAGTACTTC.

The chain couples TRBV7-2 to TRBJ1-2; D is possibly TRBD1 (5 bases). The length of the CDR3 is 16 residues. Germline V CDR1 and CDR2: SGHTA, FQGNSA. The V end lost 5 bases, the J end lost 3 bases, and 19 bases lay between the germline ends. CDR3 in amino acids: CASSHSPGDGDYGYTF. The CDR3 nucleotides are TGTGCCAGCAGCCACTCCCCGGGGGACGGAGACTATGGCTACACCTTC.

This clone has just a few counts. The chain has TRBV7-2 and TRBJ2-7; perhaps TRBD2 as D (7 bases). V lost 2 bases and J 5 bases, leaving 28 bases between the germline ends. The germline V gene encodes CDR1 SGHTA and CDR2 FQGNSA. The CDR3 length is 19 residues. The CDR3 sequence is CASSLFGATFSGGLNEQYF. The CDR3 DNA sequence: TGTGCCAGCAGCTTATTTGGGGCGACGTTTTCGGGGGGCCTTAACGAGCAGTACTTC.

The chain carries TRBV13 and TRBJ2-5; no definite D call. The germline V gene has CDR1 PRHDT and CDR2 FYEKMQ (reference sequence). Trimming took 0 bases from V and 1 from J, leaving 6 bases between them. The CDR3 consists of 14 residues. The CDR3: CASSLGTGQETQYF. As DNA, the CDR3 is TGTGCCAGCAGCTTAGGGACTGGCCAAGAGACCCAGTACTTC.

The J gene is TRBJ2-5, the V gene TRBV7-2; maybe TRBD1 (6 bases). The J call is in doubt because the DNA end fits TRBJ2-7 better. The V gene's germline CDR1 is SGHTA and CDR2 FQGNSA. The CDR3 sequence is 14 residues long. CDR3 coding DNA: TGTGCCAGCAGCTTTAAGGGGGTAACCTACGAGCAGTACTTC. This sequence encodes CASSFKGVTYEQYF.

This clone has just one count. The rearrangement links TRBV5-1 to TRBJ2-3, with 8 bases identical to TRBD2. Unmatched junction bases numbered 25, after V lost 4 bases and J lost 6 bases. The germline gives CDR1 SGHRS, CDR2 YFSETQ. The CDR3 runs to 20 residues. Here the CDR3 DNA reads TGCGCCAGCAGCCCCATCGGGGGGGCAGGTGGGGTGAGTTCGAGTGATACGCAGTATTTT. This gives the protein CASSPIGGAGGVSSSDTQYF.

The gene calls are TRBV7-3 and TRBJ2-1; perhaps TRBD1 as D (7 bases). Germline V gives CDR1 SGHTA, CDR2 FQGTGA. The CDR3 extends over 17 amino acids. The ends were cut back, 2 bases at V and 6 bases at J, with 20 bases in the middle. CDR3 nucleotides: TGTGCCAGCAGCTTACTCCCCCGCGGAGGGGGCATCAATGAGCAGTTCTTC. It yields the protein CASSLLPRGGGINEQFF.

About this clone: The junction does not match germline at one end; this may be a read error. The J gene is TRBJ1-2, the V gene TRBV27, with 7 bases identical to TRBD1. Germline V gives CDR1 MNHEY, CDR2 SMNVEV (reference sequence). CDR3 length equals 13 residues. DNA of the CDR3: TGTGCCAGCAGTTTAACTGCTCGAGGGGGCTACCCCTTC. This codes for CASSLTARGGYPF.